This entry lists 24 T cell receptor beta chains sequenced from one sample in a study of blood T cell repertoires in COVID-19. TCRdb keeps only in-frame clones here, not all; method: immunoSEQ multiplex PCR. Here the sample spans fewer than 50,000 clones, less than 80% being singletons. The sequenced sample was peripheral blood. Source of these receptors: a man in his 70s with acute or convalescent COVID-19.

The chain joins TRBV6-5 to TRBJ2-5; D uncertain. V was cut by 5 bases and J by 3 bases, with 7 bases left in between. This CDR3 is built from 12 residues. Germline V gene lookup returns CDR1 MNHEY and CDR2 SVGAGI. CDR3 residues: CASSKPKETQYF. CDR3 nucleotide sequence: TGTGCCAGCAGTAAACCTAAAGAGACCCAGTACTTC.

This chain uses TRBV11-3 with TRBJ2-1; D may be TRBD2 (5 bases). The germline V gene has CDR1 SGHNT and CDR2 YENEEA. The CDR3 is 17 residues long. The ends were cut back, 5 bases at V and 8 bases at J, with 25 bases in the middle. CDR3 in DNA: TGTGCCAGCAGCCTCTCCCGCGGAGGCTCCCCGCAGGATGAGCAGTTCTTC. This gives the protein CASSLSRGGSPQDEQFF.

V is TRBV6-5 and J is TRBJ1-5; D is possibly TRBD1 (6 bases). This CDR3 contains 14 residues. The ends were cut back, 5 bases at V and 0 bases at J, with 8 bases in the middle. Germline V gives CDR1 MNHEY, CDR2 SVGAGI. The CDR3 DNA is TGTGCCAGCAGTACACAGGGTAGCAATCAGCCCCAGCATTTT. Its protein product is CASSTQGSNQPQHF.

V is TRBV11-3 and J is TRBJ2-3; D perhaps matches TRBD2 (6 bases). Trimming pared 2 bases from V and 0 bases from J, leaving 12 bases between. The CDR3 is 16 residues long. Germline CDR1 and CDR2: SGHNT and YENEEA. DNA for the CDR3: TGTGCCAGCAGCTTACGTCTCGGGGGTAGCACAGATACGCAGTATTTT. It is translated as CASSLRLGGSTDTQYF.

The table lists this clone with a count of one. This chain uses TRBV15 with TRBJ2-7; D is undetermined. Germline values: CDR1 LNHNV, CDR2 YYDKDF (reference sequence). The CDR3 totals 14 residues. The V and J ends lost 1 base and 1 base respectively, with 8 bases between them. The CDR3 nucleotides are TGTGCCACCAGCAGAGGGCTCCCGTCCTACGAGCAGTACTTC. Encoded protein: CATSRGLPSYEQYF.

The chain joins TRBV5-8 to TRBJ1-3; maybe TRBD1 (6 bases). Germline-derived CDR1 and CDR2 are SGHTS and YDEGEE. This CDR3 spans 16 amino acids. V lost 4 bases to trimming and J lost 2 bases, with 16 bases between them. The CDR3 region has the DNA TGTGCCAGCAGCCAACCACGGACAGACCCTGGAAACACCATATATTTT. Encoded protein: CASSQPRTDPGNTIYF.

Only a few counts were recorded for this clone. The J gene is TRBJ2-1, the V gene TRBV15; perhaps TRBD2 as D (5 bases). V lost 0 bases to trimming and J lost 9 bases, with 12 bases between them. From germline, CDR1 is LNHNV and CDR2 YYDKDF (reference sequence). This CDR3 contains 14 residues. The CDR3 loop is CATSRDLGVTEQFF. The CDR3 region has the DNA TGTGCCACCAGCAGAGATTTGGGAGTGACTGAGCAGTTCTTC.

Remarks on this clone: The junction departs from germline at one end; a sequencing error may be responsible. V usage is TRBV2 and J usage is TRBJ1-4, with D uncertain. The CDR3 length is 12 residues. Per germline, CDR1 SNHLY and CDR2 FYNNEI. The CDR3 DNA is TGTGCCAGCAGTGAGACTAGTGAAAAACTGTTTTTT. Residues: CASSETSEKLFF.

The genes are TRBV4-1 and TRBJ1-5; 7 positions match TRBD1. This CDR3 region has 14 residues. J gave up 8 bases and V 1 base, and 5 bases lay outside the gene matches. Germline CDR1 and CDR2: MGHRA and YSYEKL. This CDR3 reads CASSQGLTGEPQHF. In DNA form, the CDR3 reads TGCGCCAGCAGCCAAGGTCTAACAGGGGAGCCCCAGCATTTT.

The gene calls are TRBV7-2 and TRBJ1-2; TRBD1 agrees at 11 bases. Germline V gene lookup returns CDR1 SGHTA and CDR2 FQGNSA. V gave up 1 base and J gave up 3 bases; unmatched junction bases: 1. The CDR3 is 15 amino acids. CDR3 nucleotide sequence: TGTGCCAGCAGCTTAGGGACAGGGGGCGACTATGGCTACACCTTC. Encoded protein: CASSLGTGGDYGYTF. Full variable domain (missing parts from reference TRBV7-2 and TRBJ1-2): GAGVSQSPSNKVTEKGKDVELRCDPISGHTALYWYRQSLGQGLEFLIYFQGNSAPDKSGLPSDRFSAERTGGSVSTLTIQRTQQEDSAVYLCASSLGTGGDYGYTFGSGTRLTVV.

The chain combines TRBV10-3 with TRBJ2-5, with 9 bases fitting TRBD1. The CDR3 consists of 15 residues. Germline lookup yields CDR1 ENHRY and CDR2 SYGVKD. The junction had 9 bases not matched to a gene; V was cut back by 6 bases and J by 4 bases. CDR3 loop: CAISGTGGASETQYF. The CDR3 DNA reads as TGTGCCATCAGCGGTACAGGGGGCGCATCAGAGACCCAGTACTTC.

V usage is TRBV28 and J usage is TRBJ1-1, with TRBD1 matching 8 bases. Germline trimming cut 5 bases from V and 10 bases from J; bases unmatched to any gene: 6. This CDR3 comprises 12 residues. Germline-derived CDR1 and CDR2 are MDHEN and SYDVKM. The CDR3 region is CASSTYRGLAFF. As DNA, the CDR3 is TGTGCCAGCAGTACATACAGGGGGTTAGCTTTCTTT. Together with reference TRBV28 and TRBJ1-1, the CDR3 gives the full variable domain: DVKVTQSSRYLVKRTGEKVFLECVQDMDHENMFWYRQDPGLGLRLIYFSYDVKMKEKGDIPEGYSVSREKKERFSLILESASTNQTSMYLCASSTYRGLAFFGQGTRLTVV.

This clone was detected a few times. The V and J genes are TRBV29-1 and TRBJ1-1; perhaps TRBD1 as D (5 bases). This CDR3 has 13 amino acids. V shed 5 bases and J shed 2 bases, with 12 bases lying between them. Germline loops: CDR1 SQVTM, CDR2 ANQGSEA. The CDR3 coding sequence is TGCAGCGTTCGGCAGGGCACTAACACTGAAGCTTTCTTT. Residues: CSVRQGTNTEAFF.

This chain joins TRBV11-3 and TRBJ2-2, with D maybe TRBD1 (5 bases). The CDR3 covers 15 residues. Trimming shortened V by 5 bases and J by 0 bases, and 10 bases separated the two germline ends. Germline CDR1 reads SGHNT; CDR2 reads YENEEA. The CDR3 coding sequence is TGTGCCAGCAGCGCAGGGTTTGCGAACACCGGGGAGCTGTTTTTT. It encodes CASSAGFANTGELFF.

The chain couples TRBV5-4 to TRBJ1-1, with 8 bases identical to TRBD1. The length of the CDR3 is 15 residues. The V gene's germline CDR1 is SGHNT and CDR2 YYREEE (reference sequence). V trimming: 10 bases; J trimming: 4 bases; junction bases outside the gene matches: 15. CDR3 in amino acids: CAYRAGGLFVTEAFF. The CDR3 DNA reads TGTGCCTACAGGGCAGGGGGCTTGTTCGTCACTGAAGCTTTCTTT.

The chain employs TRBV28 and TRBJ2-5, with D possibly matching TRBD2 (5 bases). The CDR3 length is 17 residues. With 10 bases removed from V and 5 bases from J, the gap between germline ends came to 29 bases. Germline CDR1 reads MDHEN; CDR2 reads SYDVKM. CDR3 loop: CAMGTPGPRARRETQYF. For the CDR3, the DNA is TGTGCCATGGGTACGCCGGGCCCGAGGGCCCGACGGGAGACCCAGTACTTC.

This clone was observed a handful of times. This chain uses TRBV5-1 with TRBJ2-7; 12 bases align to TRBD2. Looked up from germline, CDR1 is SGHRS and CDR2 is YFSETQ. Trimming cost V 0 bases and J 0 bases; bases outside gene matches: 7. CDR3 length: 18 amino acids. CDR3 residues: CASSLATSGGHRSYEQYF. The CDR3 DNA follows: TGCGCCAGCAGCTTGGCGACTAGCGGGGGTCATCGCTCCTACGAGCAGTACTTC. The variable domain in full, with the rest retrieved from reference TRBV5-1 and TRBJ2-7, is KAGVTQTPRYLIKTRGQQVTLSCSPISGHRSVSWYQQTPGQGLQFLFEYFSETQRNKGNFPGRFSGRQFSNSRSEMNVSTLELGDSALYLCASSLATSGGHRSYEQYFGPGTRLTVT.

The V and J genes are TRBV30 and TRBJ1-1; TRBD1 is a possible D gene (6 bases). The germline V gene has CDR1 GTSNPN and CDR2 SVGIG (reference sequence). The CDR3 loop spans 12 amino acids. Trimming left V 5 bases short and J 4 bases short, with 11 bases between. The CDR3 region is CAWSRQATEAFF. DNA of the CDR3: TGTGCCTGGTCTCGACAGGCCACTGAAGCTTTCTTT.

Ten or more counts support this clone. This chain uses TRBV9 with TRBJ2-2; possibly TRBD1 for D (5 bases). Deletions cut 7 bases from V and 2 bases from J, with 6 bases between. Germline V gene lookup returns CDR1 SGDLS and CDR2 YYNGEE. The CDR3 sequence is 12 residues long. CDR3 protein: CASGANTGELFF. The CDR3, as DNA: TGTGCCAGCGGGGCCAACACCGGGGAGCTGTTTTTT.

This clone was seen a few times. This specimen includes other DNA sequences encoding the same CDR3. The genes are TRBV5-8 and TRBJ1-1; tentatively, D is TRBD1 (6 bases). The V and J ends lost 3 bases and 1 base respectively, with 7 bases between them. The CDR3 contains 13 residues. The germline CDR1 and CDR2 sequences are SGHTS and YDEGEE. The CDR3 spells CASSWGQNTEAFF. Here the CDR3 DNA reads TGTGCCAGCAGCTGGGGACAGAACACTGAAGCTTTCTTT.

With respect to this clone: At one of its ends the junction is not consistent with the germline gene, which may arise from a read error. The chain joins TRBV27 to TRBJ2-2; 8 bases map to TRBD2. Germline V gene data show CDR1 as MNHEY and CDR2 as SMNVEV (reference sequence). The CDR3 length is 13 residues. CDR3 amino acids: CAAGGANTGELFF. CDR3 in DNA: TGCGCCGCGGGGGGCGCGAACACCGGGGAGCTGTTTTTT.

This rearrangement joins TRBV28 to TRBJ2-7; 12 nucleotides line up with TRBD2. The CDR3 runs to 17 residues. Germline lookup yields CDR1 MDHEN and CDR2 SYDVKM. Trimming removed 1 base from V and 2 bases from J; junction bases left unmatched: 6. CDR3 bases: TGTGCCAGCAGTTTATTGACTAGCGGGGGCGTACCCTACGAGCAGTACTTC. Its translation: CASSLLTSGGVPYEQYF.

This clone occurred once. The chain couples TRBV7-2 to TRBJ2-3; D may be TRBD2 (6 bases). Trimming removed 4 bases at V and 1 base at J, with 15 bases between. The CDR3 covers 16 residues. CDR1 is SGHTA and CDR2 is FQGNSA in the germline V gene. This chain's CDR3 is CASSSLAVPGTDTQYF. CDR3 DNA sequence: TGTGCCAGCAGCTCTTTAGCGGTCCCTGGCACAGATACGCAGTATTTT.

There are a few counts of this clone. The V and J genes are TRBV7-9 and TRBJ1-5; D not resolved. The germline CDR1 and CDR2 sequences are SEHNR and FQNEAQ (reference sequence). This CDR3 has 11 amino acids. Trimming took 3 bases from V and 9 from J, leaving 6 bases between them. The CDR3 spells CASSFPGPQHF. CDR3 nucleotide sequence: TGTGCCAGCAGCTTCCCGGGGCCCCAGCATTTT.